This paragraph covers one T cell receptor beta chain sequence. 60 Vbeta and 13 Jbeta primers were used in PCR. Assay: immunoSEQ multiplex PCR; the TCRdb copy retains only in-frame clones and omits some. The profile shows 170,000 or so clones, about three quarters of them singletons. The data derive from a study of cytomegalovirus exposure and HLA in healthy donors. The V segment lost 5 bases and the J segment 3 bases; nucleotides outside the gene matches: 6. Germline CDR1 MDHEN, CDR2 SYDVKM. This CDR3 region has 16 residues. The sequencing input was PBMCs. This sequence originates from a woman aged 60-75 years in good health and CMV-seropositive. V and J are TRBV28 and TRBJ1-4; 10 nucleotides line up with TRBD1. The CDR3 loop is CASSRDRGRANEKLFF. CDR3 sequence (DNA): TGTGCCAGCAGTCGGGACAGGGGAAGGGCTAATGAAAAACTGTTTTTT.